These T cell receptor beta chains were read from a single sample in a study of PD-L1 blockade in urothelial cancer. The data were produced by immunoSEQ multiplex PCR, yet TCRdb's version contains in-frame clones alone and is incomplete. The sample has about 110,000 clones; about 85% are singletons. The material sequenced was PBMCs, taken around atezolizumab (anti-PD-L1) treatment. The receptors were gathered from a man aged 45 to 65 with urothelial cancer. CDR3s include the opening cysteine and the closing phenylalanine or tryptophan. The D gene is left open where the match is weak. Size is omitted from some rows. Given values are once, few, many or a class for expanded clones.

CDR3 length: 13
J gene: TRBJ1-1
D gene: NA
V gene: TRBV30
clone size: NA
CDR3 DNA: TGTGCCTGGGACAGAAGCATGAACACTGAAGCTTTCTTT
CDR3 protein: CAWDRSMNTEAFF

CDR3 length: 17
J gene: TRBJ2-5
D gene: TRBD1
V gene: TRBV7-3
clone size: NA
CDR3 DNA: TGTGCCAGCAGCTTATTGGGGGACAGGGGGCTTCGAGAGACCCAGTACTTC
CDR3 protein: CASSLLGDRGLRETQYF

CDR3 length: 14
J gene: TRBJ1-1
D gene: TRBD1
V gene: TRBV28
clone size: NA
CDR3 DNA: TGTGCCAGCAGTTCGGGACAGCCGAACACTGAAGCTTTCTTT
CDR3 protein: CASSSGQPNTEAFF

CDR3 length: 14
J gene: TRBJ1-2
D gene: NA
V gene: TRBV6-4
clone size: NA
CDR3 DNA: TGTGCCAGCACCCCGAGGGGGACGGACGAGGGCTACACCTTC
CDR3 protein: CASTPRGTDEGYTF

CDR3 length: 13
J gene: TRBJ2-1
D gene: NA
V gene: TRBV10-3
clone size: NA
CDR3 DNA: TGTGCCATCACGGGACAAACCTACAATGAGCAGTTCTTC
CDR3 protein: CAITGQTYNEQFF

CDR3 length: 14
J gene: TRBJ2-1
D gene: TRBD2
V gene: TRBV7-9
clone size: NA
CDR3 DNA: TGTGCCAGCAGCTTAGCGCTGTCTGGGACTAAGCAGTTCTTC
CDR3 protein: CASSLALSGTKQFF

CDR3 length: 15
J gene: TRBJ1-1
D gene: TRBD1
V gene: TRBV6-5
clone size: NA
CDR3 DNA: TGTGCCAGCAGCCAAAACAGGGGAGTCAACACTGAAGCTTTCTTT
CDR3 protein: CASSQNRGVNTEAFF

CDR3 length: 14
J gene: TRBJ2-5
D gene: NA
V gene: TRBV6-1
clone size: NA
CDR3 DNA: TGTGCCAGCAGACTGGACTATCTGGCAGAGACCCAGTACTTC
CDR3 protein: CASRLDYLAETQYF

CDR3 length: 12
J gene: TRBJ1-2
D gene: NA
V gene: TRBV19
clone size: NA
CDR3 DNA: TGTGCCAGTAGTATGTGGGAGTATGGCTACACCTTC
CDR3 protein: CASSMWEYGYTF

CDR3 length: 16
J gene: TRBJ1-6
D gene: TRBD1
V gene: TRBV28
clone size: NA
CDR3 DNA: TGTGCCAGCAGTTTGGCAGGGACAGGGGATAATTCACCCCTCCACTTT
CDR3 protein: CASSLAGTGDNSPLHF

CDR3 length: 14
J gene: TRBJ2-7
D gene: NA
V gene: TRBV9
clone size: NA
CDR3 DNA: TGTGCCAGCACCGCAGGGGATGGCTCCTACGAGCAGTACTTC
CDR3 protein: CASTAGDGSYEQYF

CDR3 length: 14
J gene: TRBJ1-1
D gene: NA
V gene: TRBV6-1
clone size: NA
CDR3 DNA: TGTGCCAGCAGTGAAGGTGGGGGGTACACTGAAGCTTTCTTT
CDR3 protein: CASSEGGGYTEAFF

CDR3 length: 15
J gene: TRBJ2-3
D gene: NA
V gene: TRBV7-8
clone size: NA
CDR3 DNA: TGTGCCAGCAGCTTAGGTCAGGGGTTCGGAGATACGCAGTATTTT
CDR3 protein: CASSLGQGFGDTQYF

CDR3 length: 16
J gene: TRBJ1-3
D gene: NA
V gene: TRBV5-1
clone size: NA
CDR3 DNA: TGCGCCAGCAGCTGGGACCGGAGGGTGTCTGGAAACACCATATATTTT
CDR3 protein: CASSWDRRVSGNTIYF

CDR3 length: 15
J gene: TRBJ2-1
D gene: TRBD2
V gene: TRBV27
clone size: NA
CDR3 DNA: TGTGCCAGCAGTCCGACTAGCGGGATAGCCAATGAGCAGTTCTTC
CDR3 protein: CASSPTSGIANEQFF

CDR3 length: 13
J gene: TRBJ1-1
D gene: TRBD1
V gene: TRBV6-5
clone size: once
CDR3 DNA: TGTGCCAGCAGTTACGAGGTTGGGACAGGGGCTTTCTTT
CDR3 protein: CASSYEVGTGAFF

CDR3 length: 14
J gene: TRBJ2-2
D gene: NA
V gene: TRBV5-1
clone size: NA
CDR3 DNA: TGCGCCAGCAGTCTGCTCACTTCCACCGGGGAGCTGTTTTTT
CDR3 protein: CASSLLTSTGELFF

CDR3 length: 16
J gene: TRBJ2-1
D gene: TRBD2
V gene: TRBV5-8
clone size: NA
CDR3 DNA: TGTGCCAGCAGCTTTAGCGGGGTTGGTGTTTACAATGAGCAGTTCTTC
CDR3 protein: CASSFSGVGVYNEQFF

CDR3 length: 15
J gene: TRBJ2-1
D gene: NA
V gene: TRBV18
clone size: NA
CDR3 DNA: TGTGCCAGCTCACCACAACGGTACTCCTACAATGAGCAGTTCTTC
CDR3 protein: CASSPQRYSYNEQFF

CDR3 length: 16
J gene: TRBJ2-2
D gene: TRBD1
V gene: TRBV7-8
clone size: NA
CDR3 DNA: TGTGCCAGCAGCTCGACAGGGGTCAATAACACCGGGGAGCTGTTTTTT
CDR3 protein: CASSSTGVNNTGELFF